One and the same sample provided the 3 T cell receptor beta chains below, sequenced in a study of T cells expressing NK-cell markers. TCRdb re-called the 5' RACE reads and catalogs CDR3 proteins one per entry, DNA excluded. The repertoire shows about 380,000 distinct CDR3 sequences; the top ten hold around 5.2%. The specimen was blood T cells: a sorted CD56 or NKG2C T cell subset, CD4+ or CD8+ T cells, or bulk PBMC T cells (not recorded which). These receptors originate from a man between 18 and 69 years old in good health.

The V gene is TRBV12-3 or TRBV12-4, the J gene TRBJ1-1. The CDR3 has 15 amino acids. This chain's CDR3 is CASSLDVGENTEAFF.

The V and J genes are TRBV4-1 and TRBJ2-1. The length of the CDR3 is 15 residues. Germline assignment: CDR1 MGHRA and CDR2 YSYEKL. CDR3 residues: CASSRGGGSYNEQFF.

J is TRBJ2-2 and V is TRBV6-1; TCRdb outputs TRBD1, but without DNA this stays unchecked. Germline CDR1 and CDR2: MNHNS and SASEGT. CDR3 length: 14 residues. The chain's CDR3 is CASIRTGSTGELFF.